Detailed here is one T cell receptor (beta chain). Its antigen is currently unknown. The data stem from a study of type 1 regulatory T cells. Study-wide context: An in vitro protocol generated T-allo10, a Tr1-enriched, alloantigen-specific CD4 T cell product.

In TCRdb, the reads were re-called with MiXCR into one record per CDR3 protein. Of roughly 67,000 distinct CDR3 sequences in the sample, nearly 65% are singletons; the top ten hold less than 8.5%. This CDR3 contains 13 residues. CDR1 and CDR2 from the germline V gene are DFQATT and SNEGSKA (reference sequence). V gave up 3 bases and J gave up 12 bases, with 18 bases separating them. This chain uses TRBV20-1 with TRBJ2-1; the D call may be TRBD1 or TRBD2 (6 bases each). The sequence was obtained from a human donor in good health. The sequencing sample was made of cultured T cells, either the whole culture or a sorted T cell fraction (not recorded which). Sample subset: Tr1-enriched cell product generated in vitro against host alloantigens. In DNA form, the CDR3 reads TGCAGTGCTAGTGGAGGGGGGCTTGATCGGCAGTTCTTC. This translates into CSASGGGLDRQFF.